This TCR beta chain was captured in a study of cytomegalovirus exposure and HLA in healthy donors (dated by TCRdb to 2016 to 2017). Broadly, across the study: An earlier analysis of approximately 590 of the donors reported 250 to 350 Gb of sequence data and 117 million unique TCR beta sequences from about 200 million T cells. High-throughput TCR immunosequencing, statistical association of individual TCRs with disease status, and machine learning were combined to predict cytomegalovirus infection status. The study used immunosequencing to profile the T cell repertoires of around 600 subjects and linked those repertoires to cytomegalovirus serostatus. Because of strong linkage in the cohort, five DR-DQ haplotypes were treated as single units for association and clustering. Of the 300 to 400 genotyped donors, 65% to 90% fell in the genetic ancestry cluster associated with self-reported Caucasian donors. Along with the roughly 700-subject first cohort, a separate validation cohort of over a hundred different subjects was used. A later analysis re-analyzed previously published TCR beta repertoires from roughly 600 donors and added high-resolution HLA genotyping to study TCR occurrence patterns. The aim of the study was to test whether cataloging public T cell receptors could identify signatures of past pathogen exposure. Donor age, sex, ethnicity and CMV serostatus were compiled alongside the repertoire data. Approximately 300 gigabases of sequencing data and around 88 million unique TCR sequences made up an early release that covered fewer than 650 HLA-typed donors. Typing coverage differed by locus: A, B, C, DRB1 and DQB1 were typed in roughly 620-630 donors, DQA1 in 500 to 550, DPA1 in 600 to 610, and DPB1 in 400 to 490. Among about 390 genotyped donors of the cohort, an average of around 240,000 unique TCR beta nucleotide sequences were sequenced per donor, roughly 18% of them non-productive. An earlier analysis of around 640 of the donors used high-throughput TCR beta sequencing to judge whether each TCR beta V gene segment behaved as functional or pseudogenic. Class I and class II HLA loci were covered by the typing at four-digit resolution. Genome-wide SNP genotypes for about 60% of the roughly 670 donors were used in a later genetic analysis, which treated that subset as a discovery cohort. Rather than using new phenotypic data, the later analysis identified candidate immune exposures from TCR beta sequences and from how often those sequences occurred across donors. Every repertoire in the discovery cohort had been generated on one and the same sequencing platform. Points the paper makes about the study in general: A further reported finding was that TCR beta sequences accurately predicted the HLA-A and HLA-B alleles for most subjects in the first cohort. Several of the top co-occurrence clusters appeared to be linked to parvovirus B19, influenza, CMV and Epstein-Barr virus, according to a later analysis. A later analysis found that TCR association rates varied across HLA loci, with DRB1 alleles showing the most associated TCRs and HLA-C alleles the fewest. A group of highly shared sequence variants was considered likely to be a technical artifact of the sequencing pipeline. Only TCR beta chains were sequenced in this cohort, and the absence of alpha or paired-chain data limited detectable features. The classifier was reported to diagnose cytomegalovirus status with high specificity and sensitivity in both the original and validation cohorts. Linkage disequilibrium might explain the correlated functional status among segregating V segments, but an unknown experimental factor could not be excluded. Compared with the roughly 710-donor mean, donors in an Asian-associated ancestry cluster had fewer N-insertions in productive TCRs, according to a later genetic analysis. An association between a missense DCLRE1C variant and V-gene and J-gene trimming of TCR beta chains was found in a later genetic analysis and replicated in an independent cohort. In vitro tests confirmed that a few of the cytomegalovirus-associated TCR beta chains recognize cytomegalovirus antigens. Because some donors lacked HLA typing at each locus, the association tests relied only on the typed subset. Approximately 18 rarely observed V segments, including chromosome 9 orphons, were excluded from the earlier analysis of approximately 600 of the donors because counts were too low. Specific HLA alleles were associated with around 18,000 TCR beta sequences at a false discovery rate of 0.05 in a later analysis. The 87-base-pair reads could not distinguish some IMGT-functional V segments, including TRBV6-2 and TRBV6-3, so those segments were excluded. According to the authors, the approach could potentially be generalized to other disease states and immunological phenotypes. When HLA alleles, especially DR and DQ, strongly co-occurred, TCR associations were difficult to assign to individual alleles. While some public TCRs were present in many individuals, most TCR sequences turned up only very rarely across donors. Roughly uniform sequencing depth across donors was assumed in presence/absence analyses, although this assumption may not hold. Immune exposure information for the cohort was limited to CMV serostatus. The study listed around 160 TCR beta chains as associated with cytomegalovirus. Broadly in line with IMGT annotations, most TCR beta V segments showed up in productive rearrangements about 87% or about 30% of the time in an earlier analysis of some 590 of the donors. A later analysis found that HLA-associated TCR beta chains were more clonally expanded and had lower generation probabilities than equally common non-associated chains. A later analysis found that most CMV-associated TCR beta chains appeared HLA-restricted, with HLA associations seemingly driven largely by CMV exposure.

The library was produced with the immunoSEQ multiplex PCR assay. A mixture of 60 forward primers for TCR Vbeta segments and 13 reverse primers for TCR Jbeta segments was used in the multiplex PCR. Amplification of the CDR3 region of rearranged TCR beta genes was performed with a multiplex PCR assay on genomic DNA. The Illumina HiSeq System was used to sequence the amplified TCR beta libraries as 87-base-pair reads. As for the original processing: In a later analysis, tens of millions of unique TCR beta chains were counted across the approximately 640 repertoires, and about 10 million of these chains were shared by at least two donors. A nearest-neighbor algorithm error-corrected the raw reads and collapsed the reads into unique sequences, merging closely related sequences to remove PCR and sequencing errors. CDR3 sequences were aligned to IMGT reference sequences to assign V, D and J gene segments. For a sequence to be retained, a match of at least six nucleotides to both a V gene segment and a J gene segment was required. A rearrangement was called productive if the CDR3 had no stop codons and remained in frame with V and J, and every other rearrangement was called non-productive. CDR3 was defined according to IMGT convention as the region running from the second conserved V-encoded cysteine to the conserved J-encoded phenylalanine. The earlier analysis of about 640 of the donors excluded any sequence lacking an unambiguous match to a single V gene segment. In an earlier analysis of several hundred of the donors, V segments were called functional above 56.7% productive rearrangements and were called segregating when the between-donor standard deviation exceeded 5%. A statistical classification framework was built for diagnosing cytomegalovirus status from the catalog of TCR beta chain sequences. In a later analysis, TCR nucleotide sequences were compared against IMGT/GENE-DB human TR gene sequences so that V and J genes could be assigned. The TCRdist pipeline was used in a later analysis to assign CDR3 sequences and most-parsimonious VDJ recombination scenarios. In a later analysis, each TCR beta chain was defined by its CDR3 amino acid sequence together with its V-gene family, and reads lacking a unique V-gene family were excluded. In a later analysis, around 650 highly shared, low-generation-probability nucleotide sequences were removed to address suspected cross-contamination and a sequencing artifact. In a later analysis, a clonal expansion index for each public chain was calculated from normalized within-repertoire ranks of inferred template counts. A later analysis computed generation probabilities with a VDJ recombination model fitted to out-of-frame rearrangements, and checked the results against IGoR. In a later analysis, TCR-TCR, TCR-HLA and TCR-CMV co-occurrence was scored with hypergeometric tests, and a repertoire-size bias correction was applied to TCR pairs. A later analysis estimated false discovery rates by permuting HLA or CMV assignments 20 times. A later analysis grouped co-occurring TCRs with DBSCAN, adding TCRdist sequence similarity when clustering within HLA-allele-positive subsets. Co-occurrence clustering excluded repertoires with fewer than 30,000 or more than 120,000 public chains, plus five with anomalous nucleotide sharing. Here the immuneACCESS table is served through TCRdb, limited to in-frame sequences with V and J called. Missing clones are a known gap in these copies; in checked studies unresolved V genes cover under half, and the rest lacks a known reason. From that table come the V and J calls and clone size; the DNA was used to work out D and trimming. This sample gives some 100,000 clones in total; approximately 80% of them show up just once. The ten biggest clones cover about 1.1% of the sample.

The cohort consisted of some 730 healthy bone marrow donors. At the time of sampling, every cohort member was nominally healthy, though immune exposures that went unrecorded were likely present. The donor was CMV seronegative and belonged to the group of approximately 320 seronegative cohort members. A peripheral blood sample was collected from each donor, and TCR beta sequencing was performed on peripheral blood mononuclear cells. The Qiagen DNeasy Blood Extraction Kit was used to extract genomic DNA from the blood cell samples. The sample holds one count of this clone. Its target antigen remains unknown. No clone much larger than this one lies a single base away; base qualities are absent. CDR3 length: 16 amino acids, cysteine to phenylalanine. CDR3 DNA only is kept here, 48 bases in frame from base 1. Compared with germline, V lacks 2 bases and J lacks 7 bases; bases without a gene match: 8. The CDR1 and CDR2 encoded by the germline V gene are MDHEN and SYDVKM.

Material for sequencing was PBMCs. The TCR was taken from a woman under 30 in good health and CMV-seronegative. The sequence is built from TRBV28 and TRBJ2-2, with TRBD2 matching 9 junction bases. CDR3 protein: CASSLNAGGPNGELFF. The sequenced DNA: TGTGCCAGCAGTTTAAACGCGGGAGGGCCCAACGGGGAGCTGTTTTTT.